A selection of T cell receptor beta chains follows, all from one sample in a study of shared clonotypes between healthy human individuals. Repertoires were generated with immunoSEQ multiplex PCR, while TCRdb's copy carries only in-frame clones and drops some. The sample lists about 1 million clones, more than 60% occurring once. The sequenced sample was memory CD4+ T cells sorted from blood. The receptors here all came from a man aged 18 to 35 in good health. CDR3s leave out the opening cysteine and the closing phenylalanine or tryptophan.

CDR3 protein: AWASGTGGSDTQY
V gene: TRBV30

CDR3 protein: ASSSSGRGSGELF
V gene: TRBV5-1

CDR3 protein: ASSLGQGAGFFHEQF
V gene: TRBV5-5

CDR3 protein: ASSQVDLMVPGELF
V gene: TRBV4-1

CDR3 protein: ASSHSRNTEAF
V gene: TRBV7-8

CDR3 protein: ASGMTDYNYGYT
V gene: TRBV5-8

CDR3 protein: ASSPGEWTGELF
V gene: TRBV18

CDR3 protein: AWSRGELFTDTQY
V gene: TRBV30

CDR3 protein: AISDKRDYGYT
V gene: TRBV10-3

CDR3 protein: ASSQEREGTGPYEQY
V gene: TRBV5-4

CDR3 protein: ASSQVGPPGTQY
V gene: TRBV4-1

CDR3 protein: AWSVLEETQY
V gene: TRBV30

CDR3 protein: ASSYLGQGSDTQY
V gene: TRBV6-5

CDR3 protein: ASSQDLGRPEGGNTIY
V gene: TRBV4-1

CDR3 protein: ASSRESNQPQH
V gene: TRBV7-2

CDR3 protein: ASTDTDVGNQPQH
V gene: TRBV5-6

CDR3 protein: ASSSGTAAGELF
V gene: TRBV7-8

CDR3 protein: ASSPGGPQYNEQF
V gene: TRBV7-7

CDR3 protein: ASTRLAGVNEQF
V gene: TRBV2

CDR3 protein: ASSRGQTGELF
V gene: TRBV5-4

CDR3 protein: ASSLGNRGPLH
V gene: TRBV7-2

CDR3 protein: ASELTPGQGTTEAF
V gene: TRBV2

CDR3 protein: ASSLGGLAGELF
V gene: TRBV11-3

CDR3 protein: ASSQEVTGGNQPQH
V gene: TRBV4-1

CDR3 protein: ASSPGTGGRKSSYNEQF
V gene: TRBV7-7

CDR3 protein: ASSLLAGVSTGELF
V gene: TRBV5-8

CDR3 protein: ASRDQIIRDGELF
V gene: TRBV7-2

CDR3 protein: ASSDRLRDREETQY
V gene: TRBV5-6

CDR3 protein: ASSLIGGVGSSYEQY
V gene: TRBV7-6

CDR3 protein: ASSLTGIGQPQH
V gene: TRBV7-9

CDR3 protein: ASSARSSLTSSNEQF
V gene: TRBV11-3

CDR3 protein: ASSLTGVDGELF
V gene: TRBV7-3

CDR3 protein: ASKNTDTQY
V gene: TRBV6-1

CDR3 protein: ASMSRVPYNSPLH
V gene: TRBV10-2

CDR3 protein: ASSESGREEQY
V gene: TRBV10-1

CDR3 protein: ASSPEGYTGDEQY
V gene: TRBV5-1

CDR3 protein: AGPKTVNNQPQH
V gene: TRBV10-2

CDR3 protein: ASSLAGGYGYT
V gene: TRBV7-9

CDR3 protein: SVTTHSSYEQY
V gene: TRBV29-1

CDR3 protein: ASSLPPKDSPLH
V gene: TRBV5-1

CDR3 protein: ASSRNKNEKLF
V gene: TRBV10-1

CDR3 protein: ASSREGYGYT
V gene: TRBV5-1

CDR3 protein: ASSLVGYT
V gene: TRBV5-8

CDR3 protein: ASTREINQPQH
V gene: TRBV6-1

CDR3 protein: ASSQQGSNQPQH
V gene: TRBV19

CDR3 protein: ASSERTGAVETQY
V gene: TRBV9

CDR3 protein: ASSQQPGNTIY
V gene: TRBV11-2

CDR3 protein: AITQREGAETQY
V gene: TRBV10-3

CDR3 protein: ASSPDRVDEKLF
V gene: TRBV5-1

CDR3 protein: ASSLARSGSETQY
V gene: TRBV7-9

CDR3 protein: SVLLRVDGYT
V gene: TRBV29-1

CDR3 protein: ASSFRGEQF
V gene: TRBV11-3

CDR3 protein: ASSQYSSYEQY
V gene: TRBV16

CDR3 protein: ASSFSGTQNTGELF
V gene: TRBV7-2

CDR3 protein: ASNHGGFKY
V gene: TRBV6-5

CDR3 protein: VTLDTYEQY
V gene: TRBV27

CDR3 protein: ASSTVRGGQETQY
V gene: TRBV5-6